This TCR delta chain was observed in a study of Vδ1+ human thymocytes. Only a few counts were recorded for this clone. Antigen specificity is unknown. Regarding the study as a whole: Highly polyclonal TRG and TRD repertoires with Gaussian CDR3 length distributions appeared in thymus.

RNA was extracted from the cells and then reverse transcribed. Pooled V-gene forward primers with one constant-region reverse primer generated the CDR3 amplicons by multiplex PCR. TCRdb ran CATT on the multiplex PCR reads. The data hold about 53,000 delta-chain clones, with roughly 15% observed a single time. After removal of 5 bases from V and 8 bases from J, the junction contained 23 bases not matched to a gene. This CDR3 is 20 amino acids long. Germline-derived CDR1 and CDR2 are TSWWSYY and QGS. The sequence came from a girl in the first two years of life who had congenital heart surgery. The rearrangement uses TRDV1 and TRDJ1, with 13 bases matching TRDD3. Sequences were obtained from Vdelta1+ gamma-delta thymocytes from the thymus. This sample's subset: FACS-sorted CD3+ TCRalphabeta- TCRVdelta1+ TCRVdelta2- thymocytes. CDR3 nucleotides: TGTGCTCTTGGGCCCACGGAGAGACTGGGGGATACGCCCCAAGTCTCAAAACTCATCTTT. Its translation is CALGPTERLGDTPQVSKLIF.